This entry describes one TCR beta chain. Its antigen is undetermined. Sequence at one end of the junction differs from germline and may be a read error. The data belong to a study of blood T cells in healthy people across ages. General study points: Both higher diversity and more naive CD4+ cells marked long-lived donors when set against aged donors. Estimates based on one million T cells were treated as lower bounds.

The study drew donors from healthy Caucasian individuals in Russia aged roughly 6 to 95. Next came a second PCR, run for roughly 6 to 11 cycles, which used a sample-barcoded 5' primer along with a J-beta primer mix. TCRdb reprocessed the 5' RACE reads with MiXCR, giving one entry per CDR3 protein. Among around 1,100,000 distinct CDR3 sequences listed, under 40% were seen once. CDR3 length: 15 residues. The germline V gene encodes CDR1 SGHTA and CDR2 FQGNSA. This TCR came from a man younger than 30 in good health. The V call is TRBV7-2, the J call TRBJ1-2; 9 bases match TRBD1. Sequenced material: blood. Here the CDR3 reads CVSSLDGTGNYGYTF. The CDR3 DNA is TGTGTCAGCAGCTTAGATGGGACAGGGAACTATGGCTACACCTTC. Complete variable domain (other parts from reference TRBV7-2 and TRBJ1-2): GAGVSQSPSNKVTEKGKDVELRCDPISGHTALYWYRQSLGQGLEFLIYFQGNSAPDKSGLPSDRFSAERTGGSVSTLTIQRTQQEDSAVYLCVSSLDGTGNYGYTFGSGTRLTVV.